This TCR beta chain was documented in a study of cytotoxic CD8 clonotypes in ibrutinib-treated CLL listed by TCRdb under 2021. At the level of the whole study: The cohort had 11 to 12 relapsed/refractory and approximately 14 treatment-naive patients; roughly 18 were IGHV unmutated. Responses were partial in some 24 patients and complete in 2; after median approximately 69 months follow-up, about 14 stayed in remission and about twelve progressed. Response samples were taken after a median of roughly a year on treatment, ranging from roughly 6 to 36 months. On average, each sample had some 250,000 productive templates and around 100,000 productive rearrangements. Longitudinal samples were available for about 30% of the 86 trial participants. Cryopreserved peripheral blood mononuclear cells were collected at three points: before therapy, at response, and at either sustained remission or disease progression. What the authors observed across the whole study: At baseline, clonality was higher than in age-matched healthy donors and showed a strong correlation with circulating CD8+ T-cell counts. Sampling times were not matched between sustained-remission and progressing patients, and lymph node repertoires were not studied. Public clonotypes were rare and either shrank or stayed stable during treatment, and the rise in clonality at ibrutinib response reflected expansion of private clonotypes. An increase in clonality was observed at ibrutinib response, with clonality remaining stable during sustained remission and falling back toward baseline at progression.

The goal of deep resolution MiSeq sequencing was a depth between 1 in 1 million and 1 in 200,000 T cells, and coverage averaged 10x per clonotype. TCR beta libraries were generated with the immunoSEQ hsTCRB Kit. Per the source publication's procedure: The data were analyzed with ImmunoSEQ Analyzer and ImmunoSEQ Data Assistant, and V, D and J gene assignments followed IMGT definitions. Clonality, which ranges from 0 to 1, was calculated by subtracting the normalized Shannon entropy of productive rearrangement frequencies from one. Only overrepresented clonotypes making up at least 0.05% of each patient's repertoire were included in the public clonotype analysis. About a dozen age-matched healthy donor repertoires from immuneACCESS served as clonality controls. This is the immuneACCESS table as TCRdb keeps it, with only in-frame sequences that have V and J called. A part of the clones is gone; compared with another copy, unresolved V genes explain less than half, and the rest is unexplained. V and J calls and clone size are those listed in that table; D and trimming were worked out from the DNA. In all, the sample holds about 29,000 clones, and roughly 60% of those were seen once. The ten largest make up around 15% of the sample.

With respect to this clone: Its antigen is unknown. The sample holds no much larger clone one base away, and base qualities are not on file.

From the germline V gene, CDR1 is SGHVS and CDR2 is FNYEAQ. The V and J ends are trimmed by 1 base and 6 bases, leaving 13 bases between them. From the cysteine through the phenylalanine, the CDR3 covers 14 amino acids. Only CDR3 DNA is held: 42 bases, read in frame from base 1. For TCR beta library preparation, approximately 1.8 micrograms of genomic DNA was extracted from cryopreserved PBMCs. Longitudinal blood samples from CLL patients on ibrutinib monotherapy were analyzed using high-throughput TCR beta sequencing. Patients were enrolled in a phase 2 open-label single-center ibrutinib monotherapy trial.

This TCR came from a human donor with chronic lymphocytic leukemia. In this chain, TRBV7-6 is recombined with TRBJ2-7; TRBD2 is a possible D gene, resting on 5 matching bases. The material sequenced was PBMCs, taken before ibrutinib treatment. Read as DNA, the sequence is TGTGCCAGCAGCTTAGAAGGCCTAGCTGTCGAGCAGTACTTC. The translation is CASSLEGLAVEQYF.